The source of this T cell receptor beta chain is a study of beta chain features in type 1 diabetes (dated by TCRdb to the late 2010s). Broadly, across the study: Mean age, gender distribution, total cell number and subset yield were not different between patients and healthy donors. Regulatory and stem cell-like memory subsets were obtained from only 8 patients and roughly 8 healthy donors, while naive and central memory subsets were obtained from all 30 or so donors. A total of roughly 100 million sorted cells were examined across all samples, and the number of cells per subset was strongly correlated with RNA yield. The study compared the TCRB repertoires of sorted circulating CD4+ T cell subsets in recently diagnosed type 1 diabetes patients with those in matched healthy donors.

This clone turned up a few times. Its antigen is currently not known. No base quality information exists; no much larger clone differs at one position. A single peripheral blood draw of approximately 110 mL on average was collected from each donor into heparinised tubes. Naive, central memory, regulatory and stem cell-like memory CD4+ T cells were sorted on a BD FACSAria II using a panel including CD45RO, CCR7, CD25, CD127, CD95 and CD27. All sorted populations exceeded 95% purity. PBMCs were isolated right away by Lymphoprep density gradient centrifugation and were stained directly, without culture. Samples were stained and sorted in pairs, with one healthy donor and one patient per experiment, so that batch effects were minimized. Reading from cysteine to phenylalanine, the CDR3 counts 12 amino acids. Only the CDR3 DNA stays, 36 bases, in frame from base 1. CDR1 and CDR2, looked up from the germline V gene, are SGHRS and YFSETQ. V drops 4 bases and J drops 7 bases, leaving 11 bases in between.

General conclusions and limits of the study: Shorter templates might be favored by PCR, yet because patient and control samples were amplified and corrected together, any such skew would affect both groups equally. Because the HLA sub-analyses included only small numbers of individuals, any influence of HLA type on TCRB rearrangement was left unresolved. Because cDNA rather than genomic DNA was sequenced, highly expressing activated cells could have been over-represented, although no difference in activation and CD3 levels was found between groups. At VDJ recombination sites, type 1 diabetes patients had fewer insertions and more deleted nucleotides, which implies abnormalities in thymic rearrangement. Naive, central memory and regulatory TCRB repertoires appeared to be more alike among patients than among healthy donors. In all four CD4+ subsets, TCRB CDR3 length was moderately but significantly shorter in type 1 diabetes patients.

All of the isolated RNA was reverse transcribed with the High Capacity cDNA Reverse Transcription Kit, so expressed TCRB transcripts were sequenced. Naive, central memory and regulatory T cell samples underwent deep immunoSEQ sequencing, averaging roughly 3.3 million total reads per sample. After sorted cells were lysed in RLT buffer, RNA was extracted with DNase-treated RNeasy Micro or Mini kits, with the choice depending on cell number. To prevent cross-contamination, every cell subset was processed on its own, while patient and healthy donor samples were processed together. Using the immunoSEQ multiplex PCR, TCRB sequences were amplified from cDNA into 87-bp fragments spanning the CDR3 region. Amplicons were sequenced on the Illumina HiSeq platform. Under the source paper's analysis protocol: PCR bias was corrected computationally using synthetic template baselines, and reads within Hamming distance 2 were collapsed, with unmergeable singletons discarded. Reads were aligned to IMGT to assign V, D and J genes, CDR3 length, and insertions or deletions at six rearrangement sites. Within each subset, clonotype counts were normalized to sorted cell number, after which true diversity and Gini coefficients were computed with the tcR R package. The overlap coefficient, calculated on TCRB nucleotide sequences, was used to quantify repertoire sharing. As a proxy for the pre-selection repertoire, out-of-frame TCRB sequences from naive cells were analyzed. TCRdb re-hosts the immuneACCESS table, in-frame sequences only. Its copies lack some clones; in the studies checked, an unresolved V gene accounts for under half of them, and the cause for the rest is not known. V and J calls and clone size are copied from that table; D and trimming were computed from the DNA. This sample is represented by 200,000 to 250,000 clones; roughly 9.6% of them were singletons. The ten largest clones take up about 0.037% of the sample.

Sequencing input: naive CD4+ T cells from blood. The intended sense of this specimen's cell subset or site label: true naive CD4+ T cells. This sequence was found in a woman aged 18 to 35 in good health. In this chain, TRBV5-1 is recombined with TRBJ1-1; the D gene cannot be named for sure. The nucleotide sequence is given as TGCGCCAGCAGCCCCAACTTCGATGAAGCTTTCTTT. It is translated as CASSPNFDEAFF.